This T cell receptor beta chain was profiled in a study of cytotoxic CD8 clonotypes in ibrutinib-treated CLL. Clones were sequenced by immunoSEQ multiplex PCR, and TCRdb holds only the in-frame ones, with some missing. Of hundreds of thousands of clones in the sample, 70% are singletons; the top ten hold approximately 15%. Per the germline V gene, CDR1 is MDHEN and CDR2 is SYDVKM. The length of the CDR3 is 12 residues. V was cut by 5 bases and J by 7 bases, with 12 bases left in between. This clone was seen once. This material consisted of PBMCs, taken after 24 months of ibrutinib treatment. The source is a human donor with chronic lymphocytic leukemia. The genes are TRBV28 and TRBJ2-7, with D tentatively TRBD1 (6 bases). In DNA form, the CDR3 reads TGTGCCAGCAGTCCTTGGGGGCGGGAGCAGTACTTC. Protein: CASSPWGREQYF.